The clone carrying this T cell receptor beta chain is called medium-sized based on its frequency. The antigen is unknown. CD45RO-CCR7+CD27+CD95- characterized naive CD8+ T cells. This specimen belongs to a study of CXCR3-negative and CXCR3-positive naive CD8 T cells. Study observations and caveats: Within a donor, both naive subsets shared TRBV-TRBJ usage, unlike memory cells. More hydrophobic TRB CDR3s occurred in CXCR3-positive than in CXCR3-negative naive cells. For memory CD8+ cells diversity was much lower, but both naive subsets had comparably high diversity.

The CDR3 covers 18 residues. The germline V gene has CDR1 SSHAT and CDR2 FNYEAQ (reference sequence). Researchers prepared the TRB cDNA libraries using 5' RACE with UMI labels. TCRdb re-called the 5' RACE reads and shows each CDR3 protein once, DNA omitted. The sample totals some 22,000 distinct CDR3 sequences; its top ten clones hold around 4%. The chain recombines TRBV7-7 with TRBJ2-5. Sample: naive CXCR3- CD8+ T cells from blood. Stated subset: CD45RO-CCR7+CD27+CD95- naive CD8+ T cells lacking CXCR3 (TNR3-). This sequence was found in a human donor in good health. Some clones in this sample may be carry-over from other donors' samples. The CDR3 sequence is CASSLGSGSSSDQETQYF. The variable domain in full, completed from reference TRBV7-7 and TRBJ2-5, reads GAGVSQSPRYKVTKRGQDVTLRCDPISSHATLYWYQQALGQGPEFLTYFNYEAQPDKSGLPSDRFSAERPEGSISTLTIQRTEQRDSAMYRCASSLGSGSSSDQETQYFGPGTRLLVL.